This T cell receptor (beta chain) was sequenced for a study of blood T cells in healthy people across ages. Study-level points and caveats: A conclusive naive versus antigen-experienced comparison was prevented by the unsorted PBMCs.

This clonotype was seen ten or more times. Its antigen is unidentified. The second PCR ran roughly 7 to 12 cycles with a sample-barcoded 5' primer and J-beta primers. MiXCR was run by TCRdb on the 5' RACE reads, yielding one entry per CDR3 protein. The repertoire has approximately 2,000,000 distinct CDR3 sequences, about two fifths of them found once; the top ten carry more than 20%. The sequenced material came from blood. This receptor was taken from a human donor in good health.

As DNA, the CDR3 is TGTGCCAGCAGCTTGGCTGCCAAAAACATTCAGTACTTC. Translated, it gives CASSLAAKNIQYF. This chain links TRBV7-2 with TRBJ2-4; D uncertain. The CDR3 runs to 13 residues. The germline V gene has CDR1 SGHTA and CDR2 FQGNSA. The V end was cut by 3 bases, the J end by 1 base, with 4 bases between.